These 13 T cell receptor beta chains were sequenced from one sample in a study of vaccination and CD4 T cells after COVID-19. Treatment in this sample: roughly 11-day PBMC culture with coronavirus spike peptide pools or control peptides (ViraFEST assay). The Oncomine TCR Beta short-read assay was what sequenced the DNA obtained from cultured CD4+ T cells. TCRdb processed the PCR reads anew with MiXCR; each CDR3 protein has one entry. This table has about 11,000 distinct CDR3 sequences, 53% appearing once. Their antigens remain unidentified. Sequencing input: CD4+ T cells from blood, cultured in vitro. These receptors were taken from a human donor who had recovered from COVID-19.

The CDR3 region has the DNA TGTGCCAGCAGCAGGAGACCGGGACTACAAGAGACCCAGTACTTC. Translation gives CASSRRPGLQETQYF. The chain uses TRBV5-8 and TRBJ2-5, with 7 bases aligning to TRBD2. Germline values: CDR1 SGHTS, CDR2 YDEGEE. Germline trimming cut 4 bases from V and 2 bases from J; bases unmatched to any gene: 8. This CDR3 has 15 amino acids.

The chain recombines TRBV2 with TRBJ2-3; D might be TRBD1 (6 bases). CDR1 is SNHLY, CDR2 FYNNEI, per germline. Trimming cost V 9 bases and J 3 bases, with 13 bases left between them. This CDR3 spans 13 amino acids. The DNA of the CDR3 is TGTGCCAGTCGGACAGACCGAACAGATACGCAGTATTTT. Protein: CASRTDRTDTQYF.

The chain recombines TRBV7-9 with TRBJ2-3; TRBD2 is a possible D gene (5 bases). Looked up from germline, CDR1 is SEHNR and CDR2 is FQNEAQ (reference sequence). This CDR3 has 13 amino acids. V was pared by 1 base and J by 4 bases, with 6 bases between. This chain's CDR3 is CASSLVGADTQYF. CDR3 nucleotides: TGTGCCAGCAGCTTAGTCGGGGCAGATACGCAGTATTTT.

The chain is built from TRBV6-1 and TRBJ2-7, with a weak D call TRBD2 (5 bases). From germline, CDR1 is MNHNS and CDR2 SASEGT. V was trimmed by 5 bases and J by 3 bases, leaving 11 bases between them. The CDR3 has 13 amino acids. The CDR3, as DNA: TGTGCCAGCAGTAGGGCCGCGGGCTACGAGCAGTACTTC. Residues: CASSRAAGYEQYF.

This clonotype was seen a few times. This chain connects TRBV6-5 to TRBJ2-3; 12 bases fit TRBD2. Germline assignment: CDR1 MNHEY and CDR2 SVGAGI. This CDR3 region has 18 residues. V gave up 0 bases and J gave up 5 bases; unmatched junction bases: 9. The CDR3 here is CASSYSSGLAGGEDTQYF. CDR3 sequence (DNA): TGTGCCAGCAGTTACTCGTCGGGACTAGCGGGCGGGGAAGATACGCAGTATTTT.

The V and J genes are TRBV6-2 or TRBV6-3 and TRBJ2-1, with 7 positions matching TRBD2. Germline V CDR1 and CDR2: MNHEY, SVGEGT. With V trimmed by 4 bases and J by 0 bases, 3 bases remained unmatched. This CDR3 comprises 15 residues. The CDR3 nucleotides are TGTGCCAGCAGTTCGAGCGGGACCTCCTACAATGAGCAGTTCTTC. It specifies CASSSSGTSYNEQFF.

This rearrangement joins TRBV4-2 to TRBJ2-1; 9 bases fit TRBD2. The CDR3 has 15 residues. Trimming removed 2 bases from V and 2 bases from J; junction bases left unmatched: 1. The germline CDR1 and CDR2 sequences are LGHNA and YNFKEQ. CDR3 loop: CASSQPSGTYNEQFF. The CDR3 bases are TGTGCCAGCAGCCAACCTAGCGGGACCTACAATGAGCAGTTCTTC.

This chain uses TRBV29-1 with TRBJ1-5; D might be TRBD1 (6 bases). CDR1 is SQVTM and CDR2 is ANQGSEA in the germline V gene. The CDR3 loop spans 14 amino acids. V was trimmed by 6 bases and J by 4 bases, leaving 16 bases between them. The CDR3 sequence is CSVAPGHTNQPQHF. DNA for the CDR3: TGCAGCGTGGCACCGGGACACACGAATCAGCCCCAGCATTTT.

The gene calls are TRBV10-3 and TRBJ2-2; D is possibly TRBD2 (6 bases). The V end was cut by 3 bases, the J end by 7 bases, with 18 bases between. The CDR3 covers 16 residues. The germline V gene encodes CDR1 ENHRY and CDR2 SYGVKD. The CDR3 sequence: CAISEGGGGPYGELFF. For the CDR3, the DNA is TGTGCCATCAGTGAAGGAGGTGGAGGGCCCTACGGGGAGCTGTTTTTT.

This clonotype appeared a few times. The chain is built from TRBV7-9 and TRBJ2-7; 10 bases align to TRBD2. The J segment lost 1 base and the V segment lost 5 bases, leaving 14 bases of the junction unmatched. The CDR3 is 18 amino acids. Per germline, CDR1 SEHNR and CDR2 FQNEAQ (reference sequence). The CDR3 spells CASSPPRQTGLASYEQYF. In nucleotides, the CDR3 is TGTGCCAGCAGCCCCCCGAGACAGACGGGACTAGCGTCCTACGAGCAGTACTTC.

CDR3 sequence reads: CASSLAVIALTDTQYF. CDR3 coding DNA: TGCGCCAGCAGCTTGGCCGTAATAGCCCTCACAGATACGCAGTATTTT. This chain uses TRBV5-1 with TRBJ2-3; D remains ambiguous. Trimming cost V 0 bases and J 2 bases, with 13 bases left between them. The CDR3 loop spans 16 amino acids. The germline V gene encodes CDR1 SGHRS and CDR2 YFSETQ. Filled out from reference TRBV5-1 and TRBJ2-3, the complete variable domain reads KAGVTQTPRYLIKTRGQQVTLSCSPISGHRSVSWYQQTPGQGLQFLFEYFSETQRNKGNFPGRFSGRQFSNSRSEMNVSTLELGDSALYLCASSLAVIALTDTQYFGPGTRLTVL.

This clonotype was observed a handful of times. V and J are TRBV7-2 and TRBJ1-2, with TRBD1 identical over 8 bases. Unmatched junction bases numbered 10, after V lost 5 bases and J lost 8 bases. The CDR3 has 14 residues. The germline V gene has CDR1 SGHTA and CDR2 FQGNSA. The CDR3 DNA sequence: TGTGCCAGCAGCGAGGGACAGGCATCGGGGGGCTACACCTTC. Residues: CASSEGQASGGYTF.

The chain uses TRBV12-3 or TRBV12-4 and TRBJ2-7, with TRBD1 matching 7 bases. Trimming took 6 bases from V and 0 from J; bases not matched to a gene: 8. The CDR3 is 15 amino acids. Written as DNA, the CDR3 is TGTGCCAGCAGCCGAAGTTGGGACAGCTCCTACGAGCAGTACTTC. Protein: CASSRSWDSSYEQYF.